This TCR beta chain was recovered during a study of T cell changes during pregnancy in multiple sclerosis. As regards this clone: This same CDR3 is encoded by further DNA sequences in the sample.

Libraries were prepared by immunoSEQ multiplex PCR; TCRdb keeps only in-frame clonotypes and omits some of them. The data hold some 50,000 clones, with just over 90% observed a single time. The germline V gene has CDR1 SGDLS and CDR2 YYNGEE. Trimming took off 2 bases at V and 1 base at J, with 9 bases between the two ends. The CDR3 consists of 14 residues. The chain joins TRBV9 to TRBJ1-2; D is possibly TRBD1 (5 bases). The TCR comes from a female donor with multiple sclerosis, enrolled in a pregnancy study. Sequenced material: CD4+ T cells from peripheral blood mononuclear cells, taken in the second trimester of pregnancy. The CDR3 loop is CASSVGGVNYGYTF. The CDR3 nucleotides read TGTGCCAGCAGCGTTGGAGGGGTTAACTATGGCTACACCTTC.